This T cell receptor (beta chain) was documented in a study of long-term antiretroviral therapy in people with HIV. They ran version v3.0 of the immunoSEQ assay at survey level. Sequencing efforts were directed toward roughly 40,000-50,000 T-cell genomes per sample. Profiling relied on immunoSEQ multiplex PCR, and the TCRdb table lists in-frame clones only, not all of them. Among about 30,000 clones listed, about 93% were seen once. There are 14 residues in the CDR3. V was pared by 5 bases and J by 1 base, with 12 bases between. Germline V CDR1 and CDR2: MGHRA, YSYEKL. The chain combines TRBV4-1 with TRBJ2-7, with D possibly matching TRBD2 (5 bases). The sequencing here drew on unsorted PBMCs, taken around 6.3 years after starting antiretroviral therapy. This clonotype originated in a middle-aged woman with HIV. The CDR3 loop reads CASSSQWRSYEQYF. The CDR3 nucleotides are TGCGCCAGCAGCTCACAGTGGAGGTCCTACGAGCAGTACTTC.